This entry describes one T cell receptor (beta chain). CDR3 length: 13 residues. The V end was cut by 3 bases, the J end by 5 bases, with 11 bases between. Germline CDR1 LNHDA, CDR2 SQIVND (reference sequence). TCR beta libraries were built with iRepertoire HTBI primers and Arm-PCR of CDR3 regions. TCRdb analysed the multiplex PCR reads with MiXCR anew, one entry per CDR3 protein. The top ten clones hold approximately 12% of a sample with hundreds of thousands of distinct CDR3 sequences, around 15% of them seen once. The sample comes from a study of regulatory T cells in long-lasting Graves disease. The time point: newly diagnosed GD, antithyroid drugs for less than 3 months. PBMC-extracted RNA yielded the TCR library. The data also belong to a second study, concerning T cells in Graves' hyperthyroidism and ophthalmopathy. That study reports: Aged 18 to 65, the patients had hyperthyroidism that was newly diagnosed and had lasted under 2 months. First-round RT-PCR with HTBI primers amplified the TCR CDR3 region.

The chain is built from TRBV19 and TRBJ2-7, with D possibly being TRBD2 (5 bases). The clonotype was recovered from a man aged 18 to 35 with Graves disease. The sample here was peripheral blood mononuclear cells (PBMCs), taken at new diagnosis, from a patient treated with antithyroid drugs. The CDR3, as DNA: TGTGCCAGTAGTATTTTTCTAGCCGACGAGCAGTACTTC. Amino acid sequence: CASSIFLADEQYF.